These T cell receptor beta chains were read from a single sample in a study of T cells in Graves' hyperthyroidism and ophthalmopathy. TCRdb redid the calling of the multiplex PCR reads with MiXCR, one entry per CDR3 protein. The profile shows 550,000 to 800,000 distinct CDR3 sequences, roughly 15% of them singletons. The sequenced material came from blood. Receptors were obtained from a man younger than 30 with Graves' hyperthyroidism. CDR3s include the opening cysteine and the closing phenylalanine or tryptophan. D genes are given only for firm matches. Part of the rows lack a size; the others show once, few, many or a class for expanded clones.

few | TRBJ1-2 | TRBV29-1 | NA | CSVDPAGENHYGYTF | TGCAGCGTTGACCCGGCAGGGGAGAATCACTATGGCTACACCTTC
many | TRBJ1-1 | TRBV10-1 | TRBD1 | CASRGQGKEAFF | TGCGCCAGCAGAGGACAGGGTAAGGAAGCTTTCTTT
NA | TRBJ1-5 | TRBV28 | NA | CASRRQEMGQPQHF | TGTGCCAGCAGAAGGCAGGAGATGGGTCAGCCCCAGCATTTT
once | TRBJ2-1 | TRBV5-4 | TRBD2 | CASSPIGTSDEQFF | TGTGCCAGCAGCCCCATTGGGACTAGCGATGAGCAGTTCTTC
NA | TRBJ2-3 | TRBV4-2 | NA | CATCPGGGDTDTQYF | TGTGCCACTTGCCCTGGAGGGGGAGACACAGATACGCAGTATTTT
NA | TRBJ1-6 | TRBV14 | NA | CASSQDQLSYNSPLHF | TGTGCCAGCAGCCAAGACCAGCTCAGCTATAATTCACCCCTCCACTTT
NA | TRBJ2-3 | TRBV29-1 | NA | CSVDDITDTQYF | TGCAGCGTTGACGATATCACAGATACGCAGTATTTT
many | TRBJ1-2 | TRBV3-1 | NA | CASSQEAPGTHGYTF | TGTGCCAGCAGCCAAGAGGCGCCGGGGACCCATGGCTACACCTTC
many | TRBJ2-3 | TRBV12-3/TRBV12-4 | TRBD2 | CASSPSGADTQYF | TGTGCCAGCAGTCCTAGCGGGGCAGATACGCAGTATTTT
many | TRBJ2-1 | TRBV7-3 | NA | CASSSRAVGQGPHNEQFF | TGTGCCAGCAGCTCCCGCGCCGTGGGGCAGGGGCCGCACAATGAGCAGTTCTTC
many | TRBJ2-1 | TRBV12-3/TRBV12-4 | TRBD2 | CASSSRLAGGYNEQFF | TGTGCCAGCAGTTCCCGTCTAGCGGGAGGCTACAATGAGCAGTTCTTC
NA | TRBJ1-4 | TRBV20-1 | TRBD1 | CSAATGEKEKLFF | TGCAGTGCCGCGACAGGGGAGAAGGAAAAACTGTTTTTT
NA | TRBJ2-1 | TRBV5-1 | TRBD2 | CASSLGLAVWNEQFF | TGCGCCAGCAGCTTGGGGCTAGCGGTCTGGAATGAGCAGTTCTTC